In its sample, the clone carrying this TCR beta chain was seen a few times. Authors' data handling: Reference gene primer amplification gave estimated nucleated cell counts. Using immunoSEQ multiplex PCR, the repertoire was profiled, and TCRdb retains in-frame clones only, with some absent. V and J calls plus clone size are reproduced from that table; the DNA served to infer D and trimming. The table lists fewer than 300,000 clones, more than 65% of them singletons, with 3.1% in the top ten. This record comes from a study of blood T cell repertoires in COVID-19. Overall study: Sites in the United States, Italy and Spain provided acute and convalescent COVID-19 samples. Sample material is recorded as cDNA or gDNA derived from T cells, B-cell-depleted T cells, or PBMCs.

Germline CDR1 is MNHEY and CDR2 is SVGAGI. The V gene lost 2 bases and the J gene lost 4 bases, with 17 bases spanning the gap. This CDR3 has 16 amino acids. The source of this sequence is a woman between 18 and 30 years old with acute or convalescent COVID-19. This rearrangement joins TRBV6-5 to TRBJ2-5; no clear D gene. Sequencing was performed on peripheral blood. This CDR3 is CASSYGMPIYGETQYF. The CDR3 region has the DNA TGTGCCAGCAGTTACGGTATGCCAATTTACGGAGAGACCCAGTACTTC.